The 23 T cell receptor beta chains below all came from one sample that was sequenced in a study of blood T cell repertoires in COVID-19. TCRdb keeps only in-frame clones here, not all; method: immunoSEQ multiplex PCR. This repertoire shows under 200,000 clones, more than 75% found once; its top ten account for 5% to 6.5%. Sequences were obtained from peripheral blood. These receptors were collected from a man aged 35 to 55 with active or convalescent COVID-19.

The chain combines TRBV30 with TRBJ2-5, with D possibly being TRBD1 (6 bases). This CDR3 region has 14 residues. The V end was cut by 0 bases, the J end by 2 bases, with 10 bases between. In germline, CDR1 is GTSNPN, CDR2 SVGIG (reference sequence). The CDR3 protein is CAWSVGQGQETQYF. The CDR3 DNA sequence: TGTGCCTGGAGTGTAGGTCAGGGGCAAGAGACCCAGTACTTC.

CDR3 in amino acids: CASSPHRATNEKLFF. CDR3 nucleotides: TGTGCCAGCTCACCCCACAGAGCAACTAATGAAAAACTGTTTTTT. This chain connects TRBV18 to TRBJ1-4; no clear D. Germline loops: CDR1 KGHSH, CDR2 LQKENI. V gave up 3 bases and J gave up 0 bases, with 8 bases separating them. This CDR3 is 15 amino acids long.

The rearrangement uses TRBV5-1 and TRBJ2-1; 10 bases map to TRBD2. Germline V lookup: CDR1 SGHRS, CDR2 YFSETQ. This CDR3 has 16 residues. J gave up 2 bases and V 4 bases, and 6 bases lay outside the gene matches. DNA for the CDR3: TGCGCCAGCAGCCTCCGGACTAGCGGAACCTACAATGAGCAGTTCTTC. It codes for CASSLRTSGTYNEQFF. Full variable domain (outside the CDR3, taken from reference TRBV5-1 and TRBJ2-1): KAGVTQTPRYLIKTRGQQVTLSCSPISGHRSVSWYQQTPGQGLQFLFEYFSETQRNKGNFPGRFSGRQFSNSRSEMNVSTLELGDSALYLCASSLRTSGTYNEQFFGPGTRLTVL.

This chain links TRBV18 with TRBJ2-3; D may be TRBD2 (5 bases). Germline V gene lookup returns CDR1 KGHSH and CDR2 LQKENI. V lost 6 bases, J lost 3 bases, and 10 bases lay in between. CDR3 size: 13 residues. CDR3: CASSPRGTDTQYF. DNA of the CDR3: TGTGCCAGCTCTCCGAGAGGGACAGATACGCAGTATTTT.

This clone was recorded only once. The rearrangement uses TRBV29-1 and TRBJ1-2; 10 bases are shared with TRBD1. There are 15 residues in the CDR3. Trimming at V came to 4 bases and at J to 1 base, leaving 6 bases not matched to a gene. Germline V gene data show CDR1 as SQVTM and CDR2 as ANQGSEA. The CDR3 sequence: CSVGQGALGNYGYTF. For the CDR3, the DNA is TGCAGCGTTGGACAGGGGGCTTTGGGTAACTATGGCTACACCTTC.

The gene calls are TRBV7-8 and TRBJ2-1, with D maybe TRBD2 (5 bases). The CDR3 contains 15 residues. Trimming removed 5 bases from V and 5 bases from J, with 16 bases in between. CDR1 is SGHVS, CDR2 FQNEAQ, per germline. The CDR3 DNA reads TGTGCCAGCAGCATACCCGTCACTAGGCACAATGAGCAGTTCTTC. As protein: CASSIPVTRHNEQFF.

V usage is TRBV21-1 and J usage is TRBJ2-6; the DNA was not used to check the table's D call, TRBD1. TRBV21-1 is designated a pseudogene. This CDR3 is 18 amino acids long. The DNA for the CDR3 is TGTGCCAGCCGAACCCCCGGGACAGGGAGCTCTGGGGCCAACGTCCTGACTTTC. Amino acids: CASRTPGTGSSGANVLTF.

The chain couples TRBV29-1 to TRBJ2-2; 7 bases agree with TRBD1. The germline V gene encodes CDR1 SQVTM and CDR2 ANQGSEA. The trim removed 7 bases at V and 1 base at J, leaving 6 bases unmatched. This CDR3 spans 14 amino acids. The CDR3: CSAQRTGNTGELFF. As DNA, the CDR3 is TGCAGCGCCCAACGGACAGGGAACACCGGGGAGCTGTTTTTT.

This clone has just one count. The J gene is TRBJ1-1, the V gene TRBV29-1; 8 bases fit TRBD1. V shed 5 bases, J shed 2 bases, and the junction held 4 bases outside the gene matches. The CDR3 runs to 13 residues. CDR1 and CDR2 (germline): SQVTM, ANQGSEA. The CDR3 loop reads CSVLTGANTEAFF. For the CDR3, the DNA is TGCAGCGTTTTGACAGGGGCAAACACTGAAGCTTTCTTT.

The chain uses TRBV11-3 and TRBJ2-7, with 12 positions matching TRBD1. V lost 4 bases to trimming and J lost 7 bases; unmatched junction nucleotides: 11. Germline V gene lookup returns CDR1 SGHNT and CDR2 YENEEA. This CDR3 has 16 residues. The CDR3 sequence is CASSSRWDRGRGEQYF. The DNA of the CDR3 is TGTGCCAGCAGCTCTCGTTGGGACAGGGGGCGCGGGGAGCAGTACTTC. The variable domain in full, with the rest retrieved from reference TRBV11-3 and TRBJ2-7, is EAGVVQSPRYKIIEKKQPVAFWCNPISGHNTLYWYLQNLGQGPELLIRYENEEAVDDSQLPKDRFSAERLKGVDSTLKIQPAELGDSAVYLCASSSRWDRGRGEQYFGPGTRLTVT.

As DNA, the CDR3 is TGTGCCAGCAGCTTAAGTCATGGGCAGATCACAGATACGCAGTATTTT. The encoded protein is CASSLSHGQITDTQYF. The chain is built from TRBV7-2 and TRBJ2-3; D is unresolved. This CDR3 has 16 amino acids. CDR1 and CDR2 from the germline V gene are SGHTA and FQGNSA. The V and J ends lost 2 bases and 2 bases respectively, with 14 bases between them.

This chain joins TRBV7-9 and TRBJ1-5, with D perhaps TRBD1 (6 bases). This CDR3 comprises 15 residues. Germline CDR1 is SEHNR and CDR2 is FQNEAQ (reference sequence). V shed 0 bases and J shed 4 bases, with 10 bases lying between them. This chain's CDR3 is CASSLAEGGNQPQHF. CDR3 nucleotide sequence: TGTGCCAGCAGCTTAGCCGAAGGGGGAAATCAGCCCCAGCATTTT.

This chain connects TRBV19 to TRBJ2-2; D possibly corresponds to TRBD2 (6 bases). Germline loops: CDR1 LNHDA, CDR2 SQIVND (reference sequence). The CDR3 is 14 amino acids. Trimming stripped 2 bases from V and 7 bases from J, with 11 bases between. The CDR3 sequence is CASSISPGVGELFF. The CDR3 nucleotides are TGTGCCAGTAGTATATCACCGGGAGTCGGGGAGCTGTTTTTT. Full variable domain (missing parts from reference TRBV19 and TRBJ2-2): DGGITQSPKYLFRKEGQNVTLSCEQNLNHDAMYWYRQDPGQGLRLIYYSQIVNDFQKGDIAEGYSVSREKKESFPLTVTSAQKNPTAFYLCASSISPGVGELFFGEGSRLTVL.

This chain uses TRBV5-1 with TRBJ2-2, with 7 bases identical to TRBD1. Germline CDR1 SGHRS, CDR2 YFSETQ. Trimming took 0 bases from V and 5 from J; bases not matched to a gene: 7. CDR3 length equals 16 residues. The CDR3, as DNA: TGCGCCAGCAGCTTGGCCTTGACAGGGCAAACCGGGGAGCTGTTTTTT. Its translation is CASSLALTGQTGELFF.

The chain is built from TRBV21-1 and TRBJ2-7; TRBD2 is taken as the D call from the table, unchecked against the DNA. TRBV21-1 is a documented pseudogene. The CDR3 is 16 residues long. The CDR3 nucleotides read TGTGCCAGCAGCAAAGGTCCTAGCGGGCCTCTCTACGAGCAGTACTTC. Translating it yields CASSKGPSGPLYEQYF.

The V call is TRBV7-9, the J call TRBJ1-1, with 7 bases that match TRBD1. Germline-derived CDR1 and CDR2 are SEHNR and FQNEAQ (reference sequence). The V gene end was trimmed by 3 bases and the J gene end by 2 bases; junction bases not matched to a gene: 9. The CDR3 consists of 16 residues. The CDR3 nucleotides are TGTGCCAGCAGCTTTCTAGGGGGCCTAGGAAACACTGAAGCTTTCTTT. Protein sequence: CASSFLGGLGNTEAFF.

V and J are TRBV19 and TRBJ1-5, with D tentatively TRBD1 (6 bases). CDR3 size: 16 residues. The V gene's germline CDR1 is LNHDA and CDR2 SQIVND (reference sequence). V dropped 2 bases and J dropped 5 bases, with 16 bases sitting between them. CDR3 nucleotide sequence: TGTGCCAGTAGTATATGGGGTGAAGGGGGAGATCAGCCCCAGCATTTT. Translating it yields CASSIWGEGGDQPQHF.

The genes are TRBV27 and TRBJ2-5; the match to TRBD2 covers 12 bases. The V gene end was trimmed by 5 bases and the J gene end by 5 bases; junction bases not matched to a gene: 21. The CDR3 extends over 20 amino acids. Germline loops: CDR1 MNHEY, CDR2 SMNVEV (reference sequence). CDR3 in amino acids: CASSALDRGVTSGRGETQYF. CDR3 in DNA: TGTGCCAGCAGTGCCTTGGACAGGGGGGTGACTAGCGGGAGAGGGGAGACCCAGTACTTC.

V gene TRBV28 combines with J gene TRBJ2-2; D remains unclear. V lost 3 bases and J 7 bases, leaving 6 bases between the germline ends. In germline, CDR1 is MDHEN, CDR2 SYDVKM. CDR3 length: 12 residues. The CDR3 bases are TGTGCCAGCAGTTTTGATAGCGGGGAGCTGTTTTTT. Protein: CASSFDSGELFF.

This clone was seen a few times. This CDR3 is CSAGQTDTQYF. The CDR3 DNA is TGCAGTGCGGGACAGACAGATACGCAGTATTTT. This chain links TRBV20-1 with TRBJ2-3; 7 nucleotides agree with TRBD1. CDR3 length: 11 amino acids. Germline CDR1 is DFQATT and CDR2 is SNEGSKA (reference sequence). V was pared by 6 bases and J by 3 bases, with 0 bases of the junction left unmatched.

The V and J genes are TRBV5-1 and TRBJ2-3; TRBD1 agrees at 7 bases. The CDR3 covers 14 residues. Germline values: CDR1 SGHRS, CDR2 YFSETQ. V lost 4 bases and J lost 4; bases outside the gene matches: 6. As DNA, the CDR3 is TGCGCCAGCAGCCAACCGACAGGGCCAGATACGCAGTATTTT. Residues: CASSQPTGPDTQYF.

The rearrangement links TRBV29-1 to TRBJ2-3, with D perhaps TRBD1 (6 bases). The CDR3 totals 13 residues. Germline assignment: CDR1 SQVTM and CDR2 ANQGSEA. Between the trimmed V and J ends, which lost 7 bases and 4 bases, there was a span of 15 bases. The CDR3 loop is CSAKGELADTQYF. The CDR3 DNA is TGCAGCGCCAAGGGGGAGCTCGCAGATACGCAGTATTTT.

This chain connects TRBV11-2 to TRBJ2-5, with TRBD1 identical over 10 bases. CDR3 length: 17 amino acids. V was pared by 5 bases and J by 1 base, with 10 bases of the junction left unmatched. Per germline, CDR1 SGHAT and CDR2 FQNNGV. CDR3 protein: CASSTPGQGFPQETQYF. DNA of the CDR3: TGTGCCAGCAGCACCCCGGGACAGGGGTTCCCCCAAGAGACCCAGTACTTC.